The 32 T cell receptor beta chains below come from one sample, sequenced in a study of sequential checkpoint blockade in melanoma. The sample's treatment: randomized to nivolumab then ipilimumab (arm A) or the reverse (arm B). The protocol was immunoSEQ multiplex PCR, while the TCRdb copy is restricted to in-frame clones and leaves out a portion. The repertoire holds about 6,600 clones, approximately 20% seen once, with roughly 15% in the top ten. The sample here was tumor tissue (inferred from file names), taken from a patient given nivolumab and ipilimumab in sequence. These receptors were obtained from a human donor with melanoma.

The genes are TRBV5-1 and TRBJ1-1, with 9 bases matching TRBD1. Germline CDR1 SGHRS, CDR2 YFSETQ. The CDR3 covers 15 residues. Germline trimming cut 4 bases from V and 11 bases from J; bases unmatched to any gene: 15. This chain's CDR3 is CASSVSTGGNLGAFF. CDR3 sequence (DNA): TGCGCCAGCAGCGTGTCGACAGGGGGTAATCTCGGGGCTTTCTTT.

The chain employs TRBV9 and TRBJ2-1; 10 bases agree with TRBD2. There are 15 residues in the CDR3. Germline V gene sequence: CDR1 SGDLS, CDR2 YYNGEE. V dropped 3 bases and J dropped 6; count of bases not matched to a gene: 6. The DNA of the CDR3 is TGTGCCAGCAGCGCTTGGACTAGCGGAGGCAATGAGCAGTTCTTC. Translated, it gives CASSAWTSGGNEQFF.

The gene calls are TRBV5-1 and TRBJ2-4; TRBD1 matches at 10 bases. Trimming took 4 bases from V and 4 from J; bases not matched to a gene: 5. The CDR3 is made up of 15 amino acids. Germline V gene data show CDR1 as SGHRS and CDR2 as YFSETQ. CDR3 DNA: TGCGCCAGCAGCCCGGGACAGGGGTTTAAAAACATTCAGTACTTC. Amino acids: CASSPGQGFKNIQYF. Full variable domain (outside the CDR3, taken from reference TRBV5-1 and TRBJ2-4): KAGVTQTPRYLIKTRGQQVTLSCSPISGHRSVSWYQQTPGQGLQFLFEYFSETQRNKGNFPGRFSGRQFSNSRSEMNVSTLELGDSALYLCASSPGQGFKNIQYFGAGTRLSVL.

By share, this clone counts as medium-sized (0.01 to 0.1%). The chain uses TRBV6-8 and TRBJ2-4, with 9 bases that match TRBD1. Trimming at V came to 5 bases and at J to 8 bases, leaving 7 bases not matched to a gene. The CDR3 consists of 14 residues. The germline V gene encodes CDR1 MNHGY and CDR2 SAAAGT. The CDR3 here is CASSRDRGRDIQYF. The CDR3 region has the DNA TGTGCCAGCAGTAGAGACAGGGGGAGAGACATTCAGTACTTC.

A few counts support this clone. CDR3 bases: TGTGCCAGCAGCGTAGGCGGGGGCTTGAACACTGAAGCTTTCTTT. Its protein is CASSVGGGLNTEAFF. The gene calls are TRBV9 and TRBJ1-1, with D possibly being TRBD1 (6 bases). The CDR3 is 15 amino acids. Germline-derived CDR1 and CDR2 are SGDLS and YYNGEE. Trimming left V 0 bases short and J 0 bases short, with 9 bases between.

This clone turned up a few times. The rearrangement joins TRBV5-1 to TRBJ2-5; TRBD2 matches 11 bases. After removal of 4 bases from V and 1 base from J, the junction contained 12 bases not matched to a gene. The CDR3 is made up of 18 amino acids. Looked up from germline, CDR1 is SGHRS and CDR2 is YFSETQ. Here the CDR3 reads CASSLIPGLADSQETQYF. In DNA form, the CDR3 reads TGCGCCAGCAGCCTGATTCCGGGACTAGCGGACAGCCAAGAGACCCAGTACTTC. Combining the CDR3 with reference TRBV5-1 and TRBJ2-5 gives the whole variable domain KAGVTQTPRYLIKTRGQQVTLSCSPISGHRSVSWYQQTPGQGLQFLFEYFSETQRNKGNFPGRFSGRQFSNSRSEMNVSTLELGDSALYLCASSLIPGLADSQETQYFGPGTRLLVL.

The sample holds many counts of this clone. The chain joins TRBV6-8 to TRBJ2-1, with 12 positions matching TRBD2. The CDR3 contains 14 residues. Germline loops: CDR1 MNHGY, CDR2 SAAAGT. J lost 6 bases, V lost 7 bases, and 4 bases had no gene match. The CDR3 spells CASIPGLAGNEQFF. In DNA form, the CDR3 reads TGTGCCAGCATACCGGGACTAGCGGGCAATGAGCAGTTCTTC.

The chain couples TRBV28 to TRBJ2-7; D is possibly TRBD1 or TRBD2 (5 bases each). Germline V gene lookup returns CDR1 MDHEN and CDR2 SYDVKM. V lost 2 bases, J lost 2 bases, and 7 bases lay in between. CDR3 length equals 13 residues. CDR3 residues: CASSLPGPYEQYF. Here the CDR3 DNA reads TGTGCCAGCAGTTTACCGGGACCCTACGAGCAGTACTTC. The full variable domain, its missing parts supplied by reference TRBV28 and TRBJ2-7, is DVKVTQSSRYLVKRTGEKVFLECVQDMDHENMFWYRQDPGLGLRLIYFSYDVKMKEKGDIPEGYSVSREKKERFSLILESASTNQTSMYLCASSLPGPYEQYFGPGTRLTVT.

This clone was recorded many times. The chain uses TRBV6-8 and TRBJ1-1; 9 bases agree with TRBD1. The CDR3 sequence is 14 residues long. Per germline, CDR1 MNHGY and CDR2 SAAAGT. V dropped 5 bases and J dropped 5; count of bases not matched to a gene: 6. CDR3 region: CASSAGQGHTEAFF. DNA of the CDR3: TGTGCCAGCAGTGCCGGACAGGGGCATACTGAAGCTTTCTTT.

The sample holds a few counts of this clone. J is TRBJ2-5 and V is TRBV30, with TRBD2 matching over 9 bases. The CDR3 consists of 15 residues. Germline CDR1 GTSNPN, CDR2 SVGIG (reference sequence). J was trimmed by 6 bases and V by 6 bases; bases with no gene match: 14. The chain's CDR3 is CACATRTSDGKTQYF. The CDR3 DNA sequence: TGTGCCTGCGCCACGAGGACTAGCGATGGGAAGACCCAGTACTTC.

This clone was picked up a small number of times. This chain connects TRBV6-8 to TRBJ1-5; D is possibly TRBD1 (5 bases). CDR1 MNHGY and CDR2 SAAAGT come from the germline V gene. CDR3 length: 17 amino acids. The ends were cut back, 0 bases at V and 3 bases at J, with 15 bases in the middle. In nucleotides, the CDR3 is TGTGCCAGCAGTTACTCGTATGTCGGACAAGTCAATCAGCCCCAGCATTTT. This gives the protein CASSYSYVGQVNQPQHF.

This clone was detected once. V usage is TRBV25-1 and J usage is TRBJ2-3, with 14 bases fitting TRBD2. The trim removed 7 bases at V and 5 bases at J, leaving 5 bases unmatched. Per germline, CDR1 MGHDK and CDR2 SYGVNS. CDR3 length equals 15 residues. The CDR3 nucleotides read TGTGCCAGCATGACTAGCGGGGGGGCCATAGATACGCAGTATTTT. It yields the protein CASMTSGGAIDTQYF.

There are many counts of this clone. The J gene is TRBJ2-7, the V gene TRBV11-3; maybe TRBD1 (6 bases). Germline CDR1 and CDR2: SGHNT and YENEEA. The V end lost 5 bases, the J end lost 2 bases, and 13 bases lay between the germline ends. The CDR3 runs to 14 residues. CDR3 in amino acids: CASSPNRVTYEQYF. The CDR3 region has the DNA TGTGCCAGCAGCCCAAACAGGGTAACCTACGAGCAGTACTTC.

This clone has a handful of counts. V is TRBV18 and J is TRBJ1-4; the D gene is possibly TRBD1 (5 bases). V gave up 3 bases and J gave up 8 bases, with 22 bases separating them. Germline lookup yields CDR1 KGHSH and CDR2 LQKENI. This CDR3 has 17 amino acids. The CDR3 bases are TGTGCCAGCTCACCGCCCCTGTTGGGGCGGGCAGGAGAAAAACTGTTTTTT. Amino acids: CASSPPLLGRAGEKLFF.

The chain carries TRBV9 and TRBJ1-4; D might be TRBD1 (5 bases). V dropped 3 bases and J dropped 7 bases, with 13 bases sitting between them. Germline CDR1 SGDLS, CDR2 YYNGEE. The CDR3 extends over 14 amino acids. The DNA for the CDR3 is TGTGCCAGCAGCGCAGAGGGGAGAGGTGAAAAACTGTTTTTT. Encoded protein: CASSAEGRGEKLFF.

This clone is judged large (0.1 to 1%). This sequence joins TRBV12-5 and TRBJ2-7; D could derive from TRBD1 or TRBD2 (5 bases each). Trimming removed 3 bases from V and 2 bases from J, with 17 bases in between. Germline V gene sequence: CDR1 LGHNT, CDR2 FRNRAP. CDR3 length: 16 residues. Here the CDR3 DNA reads TGTGCTAGTGGTTTCCCACCCGGGGCACTCCCCTACGAGCAGTACTTC. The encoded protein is CASGFPPGALPYEQYF.

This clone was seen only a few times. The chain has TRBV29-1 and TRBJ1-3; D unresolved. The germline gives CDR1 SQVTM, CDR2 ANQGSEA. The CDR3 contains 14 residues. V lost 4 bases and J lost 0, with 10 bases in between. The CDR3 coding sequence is TGCAGCGTTGGAGGCCTAAACTCTGGAAACACCATATATTTT. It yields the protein CSVGGLNSGNTIYF.

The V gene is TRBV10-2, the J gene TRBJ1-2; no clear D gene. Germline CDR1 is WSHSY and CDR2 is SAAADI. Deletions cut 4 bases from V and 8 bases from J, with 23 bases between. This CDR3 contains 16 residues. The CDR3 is CASSGNLGQGPDGYTF. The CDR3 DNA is TGCGCCAGCAGTGGAAACCTTGGGCAAGGCCCGGACGGCTACACCTTC.

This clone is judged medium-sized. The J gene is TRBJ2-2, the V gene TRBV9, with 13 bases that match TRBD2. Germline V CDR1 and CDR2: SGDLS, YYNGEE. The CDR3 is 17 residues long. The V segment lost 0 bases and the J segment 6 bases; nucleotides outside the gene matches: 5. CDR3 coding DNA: TGTGCCAGCAGCGTAGAACTAGCGGGAGGGCCTTCCGGGGAGCTGTTTTTT. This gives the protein CASSVELAGGPSGELFF.

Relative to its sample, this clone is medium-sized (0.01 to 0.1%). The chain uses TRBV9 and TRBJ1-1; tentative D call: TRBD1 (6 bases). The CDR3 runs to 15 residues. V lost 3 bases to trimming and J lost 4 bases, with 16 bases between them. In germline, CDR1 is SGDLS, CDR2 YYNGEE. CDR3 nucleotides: TGTGCCAGCAGCGCAATTACAGGGTTTGGCACTGAAGCTTTCTTT. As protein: CASSAITGFGTEAFF.

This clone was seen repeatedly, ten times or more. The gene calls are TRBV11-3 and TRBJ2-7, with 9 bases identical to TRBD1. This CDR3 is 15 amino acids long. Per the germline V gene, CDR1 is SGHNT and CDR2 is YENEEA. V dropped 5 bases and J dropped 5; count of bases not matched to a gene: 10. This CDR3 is CASSGLGTGIHEQYF. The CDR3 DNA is TGTGCCAGCAGCGGCTTAGGGACAGGGATCCACGAGCAGTACTTC.

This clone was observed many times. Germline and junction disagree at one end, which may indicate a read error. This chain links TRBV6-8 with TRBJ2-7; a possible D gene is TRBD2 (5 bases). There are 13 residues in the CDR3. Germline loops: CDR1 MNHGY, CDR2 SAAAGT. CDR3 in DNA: TGTGCCATCAGTTCGGGATTCCCTCAGGTGCAGTACTTC. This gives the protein CAISSGFPQVQYF.

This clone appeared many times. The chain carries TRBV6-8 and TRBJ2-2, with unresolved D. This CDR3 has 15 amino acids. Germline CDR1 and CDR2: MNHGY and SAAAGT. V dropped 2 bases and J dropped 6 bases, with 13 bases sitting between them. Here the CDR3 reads CASSYPDWTSGELFF. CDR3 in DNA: TGTGCCAGCAGTTACCCAGACTGGACGTCCGGGGAGCTGTTTTTT.

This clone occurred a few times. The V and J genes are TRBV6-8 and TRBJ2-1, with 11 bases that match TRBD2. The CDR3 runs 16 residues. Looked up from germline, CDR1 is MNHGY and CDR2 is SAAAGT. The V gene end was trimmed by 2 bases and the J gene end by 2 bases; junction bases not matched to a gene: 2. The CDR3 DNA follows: TGTGCCAGCAGTTACGTAGCGGGGGGGGCCTACAATGAGCAGTTCTTC. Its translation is CASSYVAGGAYNEQFF.

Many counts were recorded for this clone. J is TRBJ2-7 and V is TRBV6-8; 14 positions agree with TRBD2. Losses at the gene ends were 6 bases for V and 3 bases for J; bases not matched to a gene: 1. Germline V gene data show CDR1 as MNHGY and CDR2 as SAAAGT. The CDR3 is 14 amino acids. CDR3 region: CASRGTSGGYEQYF. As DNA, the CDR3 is TGTGCCAGCAGGGGGACTAGCGGGGGCTACGAGCAGTACTTC.

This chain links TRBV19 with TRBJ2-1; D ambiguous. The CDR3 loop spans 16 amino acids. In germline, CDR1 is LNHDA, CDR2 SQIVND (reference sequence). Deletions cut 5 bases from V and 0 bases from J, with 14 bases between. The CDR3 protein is CASSAEPPSSYNEQFF. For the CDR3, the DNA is TGTGCCAGTAGTGCGGAACCCCCAAGCTCCTACAATGAGCAGTTCTTC. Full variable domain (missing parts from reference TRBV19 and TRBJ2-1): DGGITQSPKYLFRKEGQNVTLSCEQNLNHDAMYWYRQDPGQGLRLIYYSQIVNDFQKGDIAEGYSVSREKKESFPLTVTSAQKNPTAFYLCASSAEPPSSYNEQFFGPGTRLTVL.

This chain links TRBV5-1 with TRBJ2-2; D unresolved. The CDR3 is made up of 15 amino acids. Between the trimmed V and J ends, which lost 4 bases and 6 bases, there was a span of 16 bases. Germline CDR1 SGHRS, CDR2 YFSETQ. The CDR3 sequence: CASSPNLGSAGELFF. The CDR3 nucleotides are TGCGCCAGCAGCCCGAACTTGGGGTCGGCCGGGGAGCTGTTTTTT.

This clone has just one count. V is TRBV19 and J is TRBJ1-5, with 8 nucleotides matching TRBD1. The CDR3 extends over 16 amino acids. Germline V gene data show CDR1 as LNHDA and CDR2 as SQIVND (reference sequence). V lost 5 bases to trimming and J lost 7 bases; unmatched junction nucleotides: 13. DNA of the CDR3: TGTGCCAGTAGTCAGACCCGGACAGGGCTGTGGCAGCCCCAGCATTTT. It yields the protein CASSQTRTGLWQPQHF.

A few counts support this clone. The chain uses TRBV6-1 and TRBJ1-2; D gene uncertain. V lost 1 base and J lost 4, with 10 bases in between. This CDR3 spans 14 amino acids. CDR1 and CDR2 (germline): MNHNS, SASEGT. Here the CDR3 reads CASSEEADRYGYTF. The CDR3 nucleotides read TGTGCCAGCAGTGAAGAGGCAGACCGCTATGGCTACACCTTC.

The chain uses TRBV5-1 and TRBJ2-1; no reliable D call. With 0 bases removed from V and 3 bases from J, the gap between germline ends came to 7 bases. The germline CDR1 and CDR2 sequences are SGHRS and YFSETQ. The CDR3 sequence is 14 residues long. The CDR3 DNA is TGCGCCAGCAGCTTGGGAGCAGGCTACAATGAGCAGTTCTTC. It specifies CASSLGAGYNEQFF. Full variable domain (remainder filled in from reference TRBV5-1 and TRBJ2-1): KAGVTQTPRYLIKTRGQQVTLSCSPISGHRSVSWYQQTPGQGLQFLFEYFSETQRNKGNFPGRFSGRQFSNSRSEMNVSTLELGDSALYLCASSLGAGYNEQFFGPGTRLTVL.

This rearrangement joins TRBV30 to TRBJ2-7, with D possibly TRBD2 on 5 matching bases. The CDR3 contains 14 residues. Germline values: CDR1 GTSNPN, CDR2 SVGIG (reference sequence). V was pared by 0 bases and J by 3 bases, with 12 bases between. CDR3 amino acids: CAWSVAEDYYEQYF. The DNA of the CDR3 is TGTGCCTGGAGTGTAGCGGAAGACTACTACGAGCAGTACTTC.

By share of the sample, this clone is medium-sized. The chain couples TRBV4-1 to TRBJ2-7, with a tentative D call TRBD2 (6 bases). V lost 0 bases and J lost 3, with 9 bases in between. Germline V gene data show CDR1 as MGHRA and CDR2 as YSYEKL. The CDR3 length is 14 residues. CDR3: CASSQDLASYEQYF. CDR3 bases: TGCGCCAGCAGCCAAGATCTAGCGAGCTACGAGCAGTACTTC.